The clone carrying this T cell receptor (beta chain) appeared many times. This specimen comes from a study of early T cells in non-severe SARS-CoV-2 infection. Individual cDNA molecules each received unique molecular identifiers attached to them. TCRdb reprocessed the 5' RACE reads via MiXCR and lists one record per CDR3 protein. The table shows 55,000 to 70,000 distinct CDR3 sequences, with 10% to 15% occurring only once. Material: whole blood. This TCR came from an adult who was a healthcare worker with PCR-confirmed SARS-CoV-2 infection or an uninfected control (not recorded which).

The CDR3 bases are TGTGCCAGTAGTATCCAAGAGACAGGGCAAAATACGCAGTATTTT. Translation gives CASSIQETGQNTQYF. The V call is TRBV19, the J call TRBJ2-3; 7 nucleotides line up with TRBD1. The length of the CDR3 is 15 residues. Germline assignment: CDR1 LNHDA and CDR2 SQIVND (reference sequence). V lost 3 bases to trimming and J lost 7 bases; unmatched junction nucleotides: 10.